Presented here are 32 T cell receptor beta chains from one specimen sequenced in a study of beta chain features in type 1 diabetes. Expressed TCRB transcripts were sequenced, since all the RNA that had been isolated was reverse transcribed. Assay used: immunoSEQ multiplex PCR; TCRdb lists only in-frame clones, some missing. Of 430,000 or so clones detected, about an eighth appear once; the ten largest clones hold 0.045% to 0.05%. Sequenced material: naive CD4+ T cells from blood. The origin of the receptors is a woman between 18 and 29 years old in good health.

This chain links TRBV7-6 with TRBJ2-4; TRBD1 matches 9 bases. Germline lookup yields CDR1 SGHVS and CDR2 FNYEAQ. The CDR3 has 16 amino acids. V lost 5 bases, J lost 7 bases, and 12 bases stayed unmatched. CDR3 loop: CASSDNVRDRENIQYF. The CDR3 DNA is TGTGCCAGCAGCGACAACGTCCGGGACAGGGAGAACATTCAGTACTTC. Full variable domain (rest looked up from reference TRBV7-6 and TRBJ2-4): GAGVSQSPRYKVTKRGQDVALRCDPISGHVSLYWYRQALGQGPEFLTYFNYEAQQDKSGLPNDRFSAERPEGSISTLTIQRTEQRDSAMYRCASSDNVRDRENIQYFGAGTRLSVL.

The V and J genes are TRBV5-1 and TRBJ2-7; 9 positions agree with TRBD1. The CDR3 loop spans 13 amino acids. The germline gives CDR1 SGHRS, CDR2 YFSETQ. Trimming took 6 bases from V and 5 from J; bases not matched to a gene: 6. Here the CDR3 reads CASNRQGGHEQYF. For the CDR3, the DNA is TGCGCCAGCAACAGACAGGGGGGTCACGAGCAGTACTTC.

This clone has just a few counts. This sequence joins TRBV4-3 and TRBJ2-7; D remains unclear. Germline CDR1 LGHNA, CDR2 YSLEER. Trimming pared 3 bases from V and 4 bases from J, leaving 13 bases between. The CDR3 has 14 residues. CDR3 nucleotides: TGCGCCAGCAGCCACCTCATTCCCCCGTACGAGCAGTACTTC. This translates into CASSHLIPPYEQYF.

This clone was observed a few times. The gene calls are TRBV4-3 and TRBJ2-3, with D perhaps assigned TRBD1 or TRBD2 (5 bases each). CDR1 and CDR2 from the germline V gene are LGHNA and YSLEER. V lost 4 bases and J lost 2, with 10 bases in between. The CDR3 is made up of 14 amino acids. The CDR3 spells CASSRGTATDTQYF. In DNA form, the CDR3 reads TGCGCCAGCAGCCGAGGGACCGCCACAGATACGCAGTATTTT.

The chain has TRBV9 and TRBJ2-7; no reliable D call. V lost 2 bases to trimming and J lost 7 bases, with 13 bases between them. Per the germline V gene, CDR1 is SGDLS and CDR2 is YYNGEE. The CDR3 sequence is 13 residues long. CDR3 nucleotides: TGTGCCAGCAGCGTCGGACCCTTTAGGGAGCAGTACTTC. The encoded protein is CASSVGPFREQYF.

This clone was counted between two and nine times. The chain uses TRBV29-1 and TRBJ1-4; 7 bases are a match to TRBD1. Trimming removed 7 bases from V and 3 bases from J; junction bases left unmatched: 8. The CDR3 totals 14 residues. Germline assignment: CDR1 SQVTM and CDR2 ANQGSEA. CDR3 loop: CSALGGQSNEKLFF. The CDR3 bases are TGCAGCGCCTTAGGGGGACAGTCTAATGAAAAACTGTTTTTT.

This sequence joins TRBV5-1 and TRBJ2-1; the match to TRBD2 covers 8 bases. Germline values: CDR1 SGHRS, CDR2 YFSETQ. The CDR3 extends over 15 amino acids. V shed 6 bases and J 4 bases; nucleotides not matched to a gene: 9. CDR3 in DNA: TGCGCCAGCAATACAGCGGGAGAGATATACAATGAGCAGTTCTTC. The encoded protein is CASNTAGEIYNEQFF.

This clone was seen a few times. J is TRBJ2-2 and V is TRBV5-1; D perhaps matches TRBD1 (5 bases). Germline V gene sequence: CDR1 SGHRS, CDR2 YFSETQ. The germline V and J ends were trimmed by 7 bases and 2 bases, with 6 bases remaining between them. The CDR3 runs 12 residues. The CDR3 region has the DNA TGCGCCAGCGACAGAAACACCGGGGAGCTGTTTTTT. As protein: CASDRNTGELFF.

Only a few counts were recorded for this clone. V is TRBV5-1 and J is TRBJ2-4, with 7 bases that match TRBD1. The CDR3 spans 16 residues. Unmatched junction bases numbered 6, after V lost 0 bases and J lost 3 bases. Germline CDR1 and CDR2: SGHRS and YFSETQ. The chain's CDR3 is CASSLVYRGNKNIQYF. The CDR3 nucleotides read TGCGCCAGCAGCTTGGTCTACAGGGGCAACAAAAACATTCAGTACTTC.

Concerning this clone itself: This may stem from a read error, because a much larger clone lies one nucleotide away. The chain is built from TRBV11-1 and TRBJ2-5; D is undetermined. V lost 1 base, J lost 5 bases, and 2 bases lay in between. The CDR3 loop spans 11 amino acids. The germline V gene has CDR1 SGHAT and CDR2 FQDESV (reference sequence). CDR3 in DNA: TGTGCCAGCAGCTTAGGGGAGACCCAGTACTTC. Residues: CASSLGETQYF.

A few counts support this clone. V and J are TRBV5-1 and TRBJ2-7; TRBD2 agrees at 11 bases. The germline gives CDR1 SGHRS, CDR2 YFSETQ. This CDR3 contains 14 residues. Germline trimming cut 4 bases from V and 4 bases from J; bases unmatched to any gene: 4. The CDR3, as DNA: TGCGCCAGCAGCACGGGACTAGCGGATTACGAGCAGTACTTC. Translation gives CASSTGLADYEQYF.

The J gene is TRBJ2-7, the V gene TRBV18; possible D gene TRBD2, 5 bases. Trimming took 6 bases from V and 3 from J, leaving 15 bases between them. This CDR3 has 14 amino acids. The germline gives CDR1 KGHSH, CDR2 LQKENI. The CDR3 reads CASSPGEGYYEQYV. Here the CDR3 DNA reads TGTGCCAGCTCCCCCGGGGAAGGGTACTACGAGCAGTACGTC.

In this sample, this clone turned up a few times. The V call is TRBV29-1, the J call TRBJ2-3, with TRBD1 identical over 10 bases. The germline gives CDR1 SQVTM, CDR2 ANQGSEA. The CDR3 is 14 amino acids. Unmatched junction bases numbered 10, after V lost 7 bases and J lost 6 bases. CDR3 bases: TGCAGCGGCAGGGACAGGGGAGATTCGGATACGCAGTATTTT. This gives the protein CSGRDRGDSDTQYF.

This sequence joins TRBV30 and TRBJ1-5, with D possibly matching TRBD1 (6 bases). Germline V gives CDR1 GTSNPN, CDR2 SVGIG (reference sequence). The CDR3 spans 16 residues. Trimming pared 1 base from V and 7 bases from J, leaving 20 bases between. The DNA of the CDR3 is TGTGCCTGGAGTGGGTTATATCAGGGGTCCTGGCAGCCCCAGCATTTT. Translated: CAWSGLYQGSWQPQHF. Looking up the rest from reference TRBV30 and TRBJ1-5 gives the full variable domain: SQTIHQWPATLVQPVGSPLSLECTVEGTSNPNLYWYRQAAGRGLQLLFYSVGIGQISSEVPQNLSASRPQDRQFILSSKKLLLSDSGFYLCAWSGLYQGSWQPQHFGDGTRLSIL.

In this sample, this clone turned up a few times. The chain has TRBV7-2 and TRBJ2-5, with D possibly matching TRBD2 (6 bases). CDR3 length: 17 residues. The germline CDR1 and CDR2 sequences are SGHTA and FQGNSA. Trimming pared 5 bases from V and 3 bases from J, leaving 22 bases between. For the CDR3, the DNA is TGTGCCAGCAGCCCAGAACCGGGGGTCCAAACGAAAGAGACCCAGTACTTC. It is translated as CASSPEPGVQTKETQYF.

This chain uses TRBV5-4 with TRBJ2-5, with TRBD1 identical over 7 bases. V was pared by 3 bases and J by 6 bases, with 8 bases of the junction left unmatched. This CDR3 is 14 amino acids long. Germline lookup yields CDR1 SGHNT and CDR2 YYREEE (reference sequence). The CDR3 protein is CASSSGTAGQTQYF. CDR3 sequence (DNA): TGTGCCAGCAGCTCAGGGACAGCCGGGCAGACCCAGTACTTC.

The chain employs TRBV29-1 and TRBJ2-5; D might be TRBD1 or TRBD2, each matching 5 bases. V shed 7 bases and J shed 1 base, with 13 bases lying between them. This CDR3 comprises 13 residues. The germline V gene has CDR1 SQVTM and CDR2 ANQGSEA. The CDR3: CSGDWGIQETQYF. The CDR3 DNA reads TGCAGCGGTGATTGGGGGATCCAAGAGACCCAGTACTTC.

This clone was counted only a few times. CDR3 loop: CASSLAGGFYEQYV. The CDR3 nucleotides read TGTGCCAGCTCACTAGCAGGGGGCTTCTACGAGCAGTACGTC. This chain connects TRBV18 to TRBJ2-7, with 8 bases fitting TRBD1. Germline V gives CDR1 KGHSH, CDR2 LQKENI. V gave up 4 bases and J gave up 3 bases; unmatched junction bases: 5. The length of the CDR3 is 14 residues.

This clone has a handful of counts. The chain joins TRBV7-6 to TRBJ2-2, with TRBD1 matching over 8 bases. Trimming removed 6 bases from V and 0 bases from J; junction bases left unmatched: 3. Germline CDR1 and CDR2: SGHVS and FNYEAQ. The CDR3 is made up of 15 amino acids. The CDR3 nucleotides read TGTGCCAGCAGGCCACAGGGGGCGAACACCGGGGAGCTGTTTTTT. Amino acids: CASRPQGANTGELFF.

The CDR3 sequence is CASSQAGTSGRKEQYF. The CDR3 coding sequence is TGTGCCAGCAGCCAAGCCGGGACTAGCGGGAGGAAAGAGCAGTACTTC. This rearrangement joins TRBV4-2 to TRBJ2-7; 15 bases are shared with TRBD2. The CDR3 is made up of 16 amino acids. Germline CDR1 and CDR2: LGHNA and YNFKEQ. After removal of 1 base from V and 7 bases from J, the junction contained 5 bases not matched to a gene.

There are a few counts of this clone. The J gene is TRBJ2-1, the V gene TRBV7-2; TRBD2 is a possible D gene (7 bases). Looked up from germline, CDR1 is SGHTA and CDR2 is FQGNSA. V lost 5 bases and J lost 7, with 21 bases in between. The CDR3 sequence is 16 residues long. CDR3 amino acids: CASSPRGTKGGNEQFF. CDR3 nucleotide sequence: TGTGCCAGCAGCCCTAGAGGGACTAAAGGGGGGAATGAGCAGTTCTTC.

This clone was seen a handful of times. V gene TRBV18 combines with J gene TRBJ2-7, with D perhaps TRBD2 (5 bases). CDR3 length equals 15 residues. Germline V gene data show CDR1 as KGHSH and CDR2 as LQKENI. V lost 3 bases, J lost 3 bases, and 15 bases lay in between. In DNA form, the CDR3 reads TGTGCCAGCTCACCCGTGATCGGGATCTTCTACGAGCAGTACTTC. This translates into CASSPVIGIFYEQYF.

This clone was recorded a few times. V and J are TRBV19 and TRBJ2-1; TRBD2 matches 9 bases. After removal of 7 bases from V and 10 bases from J, the junction contained 11 bases not matched to a gene. Germline values: CDR1 LNHDA, CDR2 SQIVND (reference sequence). This CDR3 has 14 amino acids. CDR3 sequence: CASTPAGGQGEQFF. The CDR3 DNA reads as TGTGCCAGTACCCCAGCGGGGGGCCAGGGGGAGCAGTTCTTC.

This clone was counted a few times. The rearrangement uses TRBV11-2 and TRBJ2-3; TRBD2 matches 7 bases. CDR1 is SGHAT and CDR2 is FQNNGV in the germline V gene. The CDR3 has 15 amino acids. Trimming removed 3 bases from V and 6 bases from J; junction bases left unmatched: 9. The CDR3 region is CASSFTAGVGDTQYF. CDR3 nucleotide sequence: TGTGCCAGCAGCTTCACGGCGGGAGTGGGGGATACGCAGTATTTT.

This sequence joins TRBV25-1 and TRBJ1-2; tentatively, D is TRBD1 (5 bases). The CDR3 has 13 residues. V was cut by 3 bases and J by 8 bases, with 13 bases left in between. The V gene's germline CDR1 is MGHDK and CDR2 SYGVNS. The CDR3 loop is CASSDSQGRGYTF. CDR3 nucleotides: TGTGCCAGCAGTGATTCCCAGGGAAGGGGCTACACCTTC.

This clone was seen a handful of times. This rearrangement joins TRBV13 to TRBJ1-4; possible D gene TRBD1, 6 bases. V lost 0 bases to trimming and J lost 5 bases, with 7 bases between them. CDR3 length: 14 residues. CDR1 is PRHDT and CDR2 is FYEKMQ in the germline V gene (reference sequence). CDR3 nucleotides: TGTGCCAGCAGCTTAGGCCAGGGGAATGAAAAACTGTTTTTT. Translation gives CASSLGQGNEKLFF.

V usage is TRBV30 and J usage is TRBJ1-5, with D maybe TRBD1 (5 bases). Germline V gene data show CDR1 as GTSNPN and CDR2 as SVGIG (reference sequence). V gave up 0 bases and J gave up 7 bases, with 13 bases separating them. This CDR3 has 14 amino acids. The CDR3 sequence is CAWSVRRDEQPQHF. The CDR3 nucleotides are TGTGCCTGGAGTGTACGCAGGGATGAGCAGCCCCAGCATTTT. Full variable domain (missing parts from reference TRBV30 and TRBJ1-5): SQTIHQWPATLVQPVGSPLSLECTVEGTSNPNLYWYRQAAGRGLQLLFYSVGIGQISSEVPQNLSASRPQDRQFILSSKKLLLSDSGFYLCAWSVRRDEQPQHFGDGTRLSIL.

This clone was detected a few times. The V and J genes are TRBV7-9 and TRBJ2-5; D unresolved. This CDR3 has 15 residues. The V and J ends lost 3 bases and 5 bases respectively, with 16 bases between them. Germline V gene sequence: CDR1 SEHNR, CDR2 FQNEAQ (reference sequence). The CDR3, as DNA: TGTGCCAGCAGCTTTTCTCGTTTAGGGCCGGAGACCCAGTACTTC. Its translation is CASSFSRLGPETQYF.

The rearrangement links TRBV4-2 to TRBJ1-1, with 7 bases that match TRBD1. V lost 4 bases and J lost 4; bases outside the gene matches: 6. The length of the CDR3 is 14 residues. Germline CDR1 LGHNA, CDR2 YNFKEQ. In nucleotides, the CDR3 is TGTGCCAGCAGCCGACAGGGTTGGGGCACTGAAGCTTTCTTT. This encodes CASSRQGWGTEAFF.

Points on this clone: The same CDR3 can be traced to other DNA sequences in this sample. The chain recombines TRBV7-9 with TRBJ2-3; the D is unclear. V lost 5 bases and J lost 3, with 12 bases in between. This CDR3 region has 14 residues. Germline loops: CDR1 SEHNR, CDR2 FQNEAQ (reference sequence). The CDR3 bases are TGTGCCAGCAGCCCCGGTCAAGGGACAGATACGCAGTATTTT. Amino acids: CASSPGQGTDTQYF.

This clone came up a few times. One end of the junction fails to match germline, which may point to a read error. The rearrangement links TRBV5-4 to TRBJ2-1; 11 bases are shared with TRBD1. Per the germline V gene, CDR1 is SGHNT and CDR2 is YYREEE (reference sequence). CDR3 length: 18 residues. The CDR3, as DNA: TGCGCCAGCAGCCCTCGGGCGGGACAGGGGGGCGCCTACAATGAGCAGTTCTTC. This sequence encodes CASSPRAGQGGAYNEQFF. The full variable domain, with the rest looked up from reference TRBV5-4 and TRBJ2-1, is ETGVTQSPTHLIKTRGQQVTLRCSSQSGHNTVSWYQQALGQGPQFIFQYYREEENGRGNFPPRFSGLQFPNYSSELNVNALELDDSALYLCASSPRAGQGGAYNEQFFGPGTRLTVL.

This clone was found once. The chain has TRBV6-1 and TRBJ2-3; 9 bases align to TRBD1. Unmatched junction bases numbered 8, after V lost 9 bases and J lost 4 bases. Germline lookup yields CDR1 MNHNS and CDR2 SASEGT. The CDR3 covers 14 residues. The CDR3 loop reads CASGTGSSPDTQYF. The CDR3, as DNA: TGTGCCAGTGGGACAGGGTCGTCGCCAGATACGCAGTATTTT.